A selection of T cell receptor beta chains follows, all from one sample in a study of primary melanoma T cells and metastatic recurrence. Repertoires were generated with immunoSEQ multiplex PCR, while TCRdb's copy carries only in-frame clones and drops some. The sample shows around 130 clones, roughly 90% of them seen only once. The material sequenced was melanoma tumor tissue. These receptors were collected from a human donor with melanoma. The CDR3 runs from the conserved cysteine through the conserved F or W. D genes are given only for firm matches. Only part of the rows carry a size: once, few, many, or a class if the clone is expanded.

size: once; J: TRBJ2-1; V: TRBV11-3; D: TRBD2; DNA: TGTGCCAGCAGCTCCCCCGGGGAGGGTTACAATGAGCAGTTCTTC; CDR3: CASSSPGEGYNEQFF
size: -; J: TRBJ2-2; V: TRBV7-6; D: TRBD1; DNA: TGTGCCAGCAGCTTACCGACAGGGACCTTCTACACCGGGGAGCTGTTTTTT; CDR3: CASSLPTGTFYTGELFF
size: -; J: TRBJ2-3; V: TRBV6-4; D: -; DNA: TGTGCCAGCAGCGAGAATCAGCCCCAGTATTTT; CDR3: CASSENQPQYF
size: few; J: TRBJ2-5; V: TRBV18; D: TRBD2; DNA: TGTGCCAGCTCACAGACTAGCGGGAACTTCCAAGAGACCCAGTACTTC; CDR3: CASSQTSGNFQETQYF
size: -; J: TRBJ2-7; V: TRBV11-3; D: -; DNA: TGTGCCAGCAGCTTATCTTGGCTCGGGGGCGCCGAGCAGTACTTC; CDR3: CASSLSWLGGAEQYF
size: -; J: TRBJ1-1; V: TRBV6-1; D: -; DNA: TGTGCCAGCAGTGAAGTCGCAGCCTTGGGGGACACTGAAGCTTTCTTT; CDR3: CASSEVAALGDTEAFF
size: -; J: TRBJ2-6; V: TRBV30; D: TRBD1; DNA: TGTGCCTGGAGTCGGACAGGCACTGGGGCCAACGTCCTGACTTTC; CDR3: CAWSRTGTGANVLTF
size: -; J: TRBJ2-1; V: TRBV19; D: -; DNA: TGTGCCGTGGGGATGGGGCAGAACTCCTACAATGAGCAGTTCTTC; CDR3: CAVGMGQNSYNEQFF
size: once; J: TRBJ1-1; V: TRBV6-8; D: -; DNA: TGTGCCAGCAGTTTGTCCCCGAACACTGAAGCTTTCTTT; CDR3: CASSLSPNTEAFF
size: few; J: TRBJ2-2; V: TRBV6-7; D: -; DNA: TGTGCCAGCAGTCCCGGGACGTTTCCCGGGGAGCTGTTTTTT; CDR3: CASSPGTFPGELFF
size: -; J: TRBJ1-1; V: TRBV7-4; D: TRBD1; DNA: TGTGCCAGCAGCCCCCAGGGGGGCGCTAAGACTGAAGCTTTCTTT; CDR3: CASSPQGGAKTEAFF
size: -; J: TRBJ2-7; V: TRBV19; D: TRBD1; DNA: TGTGCCAGTAGTCCTCGAGGGGGCCCGTACGAGCAGTACTTC; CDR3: CASSPRGGPYEQYF
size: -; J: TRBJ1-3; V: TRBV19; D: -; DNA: TGTGCCAGTAGTCGACCGGGGATTATCTCTGGAAACACCATATATTTT; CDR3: CASSRPGIISGNTIYF
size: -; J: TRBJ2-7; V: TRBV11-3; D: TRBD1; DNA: TGTGCCAGCAGCTTGGGTGGGGGACAGACCAGCGAGCAGTACTTC; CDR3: CASSLGGGQTSEQYF
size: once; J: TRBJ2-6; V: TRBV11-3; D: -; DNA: TGTGCCAGCAGCTTGGGTAGGAGCTCTGGGGCCAACGTCCTGACTTTC; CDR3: CASSLGRSSGANVLTF
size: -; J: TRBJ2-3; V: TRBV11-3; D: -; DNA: TGTGCCAGCAGCCCAGGGGGACCGGGACTCTGGGGGTATTTT; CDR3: CASSPGGPGLWGYF
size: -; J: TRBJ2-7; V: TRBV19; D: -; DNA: TGTGCCAGTAGTGGTCCTACACGGCAGTACTTC; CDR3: CASSGPTRQYF
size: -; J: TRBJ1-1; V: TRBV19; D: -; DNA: TGTGCCAGTAGTATACAGGCTACCCTTGAAGCTTTCTTT; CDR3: CASSIQATLEAFF
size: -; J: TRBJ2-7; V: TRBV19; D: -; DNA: TGTGCCAGTAGTATAGCGGGCGGCTCCTACGAGCAGTACTTC; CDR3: CASSIAGGSYEQYF
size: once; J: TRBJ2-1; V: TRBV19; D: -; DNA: TGTGCCAGTAGTACCGGGACCTTTGGCTACAATGAGCAGTTCTTC; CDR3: CASSTGTFGYNEQFF
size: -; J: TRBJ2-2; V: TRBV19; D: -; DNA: TGTGCCAGTAGCACGCTGGGTAGGACGAACACCGGGGAGCTGTTTTTT; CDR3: CASSTLGRTNTGELFF
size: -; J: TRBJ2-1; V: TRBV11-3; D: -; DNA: TGTGCCAGCAGCTTGGAACAGGGGGGGCATGAGCAGTTCTTC; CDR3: CASSLEQGGHEQFF
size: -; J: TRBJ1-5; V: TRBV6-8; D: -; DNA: TGTGCCAGCTCGACGGATGGTATTGGGCCCCAGCATTTT; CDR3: CASSTDGIGPQHF
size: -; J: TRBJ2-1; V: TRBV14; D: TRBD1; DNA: TGTGCCAGCAGCCAACCGGGACAGGGCAATGAGCAGTTCTTC; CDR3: CASSQPGQGNEQFF
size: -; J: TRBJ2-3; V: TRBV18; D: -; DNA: TGTGCCAGCTCACCACGGCAGGGGACAGATACGCAGTATTTT; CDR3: CASSPRQGTDTQYF
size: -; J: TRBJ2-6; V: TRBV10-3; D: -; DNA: TGTGCCATCAGTGAGCGGGTTGGGGATGGGGCCAACGTCCTGACTTTC; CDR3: CAISERVGDGANVLTF
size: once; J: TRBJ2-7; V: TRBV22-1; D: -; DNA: TGTGCCAGCAGTAAGGGACTAGCGGGAGACGAGCAGTACTTC; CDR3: CASSKGLAGDEQYF
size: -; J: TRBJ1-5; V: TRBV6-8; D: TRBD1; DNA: TGTGCCAGCAGTGCGGACAGGGGTAATCAGCCCCAGCATTTT; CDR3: CASSADRGNQPQHF
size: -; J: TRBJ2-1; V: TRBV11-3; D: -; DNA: TGTGCCAGCAGCTCTAATGTCGGAGGAAACAATGAGCAGTTCTTC; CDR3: CASSSNVGGNNEQFF
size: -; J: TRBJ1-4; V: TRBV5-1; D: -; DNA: TGCGCCAGCAGCTCCGCGGCGGGGACAACTAATGAAAAACTGTTTTTT; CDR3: CASSSAAGTTNEKLFF
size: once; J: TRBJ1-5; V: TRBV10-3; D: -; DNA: TGTGCCATCAGTGAGTCGAAGGTGGGGGGCAATCAGCCCCAGCATTTT; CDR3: CAISESKVGGNQPQHF
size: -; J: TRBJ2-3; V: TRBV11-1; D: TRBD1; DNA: TGTGCCAGCAGTCTCGGACAGGCGAGCACAGATACGCAGTATTTT; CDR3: CASSLGQASTDTQYF
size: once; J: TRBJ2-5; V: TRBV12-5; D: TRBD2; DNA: TGTGCTAGTGGGAGTTTCGGGAGGGGAGAAGAGACCCAGTACTTC; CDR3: CASGSFGRGEETQYF
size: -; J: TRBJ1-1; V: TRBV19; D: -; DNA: TGTGCCAGTAGTATGATCACGAACACTGAAGCTTTCTTT; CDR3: CASSMITNTEAFF
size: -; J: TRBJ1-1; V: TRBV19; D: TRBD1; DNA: TGTGCCAGTAGTATACTACAGGGGCAAGCTGAAGCTTTCTTT; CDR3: CASSILQGQAEAFF
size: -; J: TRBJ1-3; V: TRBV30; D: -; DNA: TGTGCCTGGAGGGGGGCTAATGGAAACACCATATATTTT; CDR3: CAWRGANGNTIYF
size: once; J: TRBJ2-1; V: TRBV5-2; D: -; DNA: TGTGCCAGCAGCTCACTCGGTAGCGGGGATGAGCAGTTCTTC; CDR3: CASSSLGSGDEQFF
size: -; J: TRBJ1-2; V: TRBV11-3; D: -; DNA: TGTGCCAGCAGCTTAGAGGCAGGGAGGGACTATGGCTACACCTTC; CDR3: CASSLEAGRDYGYTF
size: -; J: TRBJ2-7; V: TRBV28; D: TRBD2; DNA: TGTGCCAGCAGTTTGGGACTAGCGTTATCCTACGAGCAGTACTTC; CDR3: CASSLGLALSYEQYF
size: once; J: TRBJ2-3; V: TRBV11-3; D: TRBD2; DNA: TGTGCCAGCAGCGGGGTAGCGGGAACAGATACGCAGTATTTT; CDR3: CASSGVAGTDTQYF
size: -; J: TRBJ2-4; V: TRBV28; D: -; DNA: TGTGCCAGCAGTTTATATGCCTATGGGGCACAGTACTTC; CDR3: CASSLYAYGAQYF
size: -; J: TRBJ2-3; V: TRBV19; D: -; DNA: TGTGCCAGTAGTATAGAAAGGGCAGATACGCAGTATTTT; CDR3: CASSIERADTQYF
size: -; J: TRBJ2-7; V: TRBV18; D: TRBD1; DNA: TGTGCCAGCTCACCCCCGGACGGACAGGGAACCTACGAGCAGTACTTC; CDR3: CASSPPDGQGTYEQYF
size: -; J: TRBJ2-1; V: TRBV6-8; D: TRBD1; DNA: TGTGCCAGCAGTCCCACAGGGGGCTCCTACAATGAGCAGTTCTTC; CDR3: CASSPTGGSYNEQFF
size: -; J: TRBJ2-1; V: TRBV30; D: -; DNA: TGTGCCTGGAGTCCCGTTGGAGTCTCCTATAATGAGCAGTTCTTC; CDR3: CAWSPVGVSYNEQFF
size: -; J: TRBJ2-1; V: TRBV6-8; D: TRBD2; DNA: TGTGCCAGCACGCGGGAGGCGAATGAGCAGTTCTTC; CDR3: CASTREANEQFF
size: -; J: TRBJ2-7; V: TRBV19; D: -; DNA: TGTGCCAGTATCGGGACGGGGCCTTGGGAGCAGTACTTC; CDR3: CASIGTGPWEQYF
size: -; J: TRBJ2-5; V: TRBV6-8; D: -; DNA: TGTGCCAGCAGTCCCCTATTACTCTTCTCGTACCAAGAGACCCAGTACTTC; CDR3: CASSPLLLFSYQETQYF
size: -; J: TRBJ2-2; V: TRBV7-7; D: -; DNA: TGTGCCAGCAGGGCCGGGACCGCGAACACCGGGGAGCTGTTTTTT; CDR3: CASRAGTANTGELFF
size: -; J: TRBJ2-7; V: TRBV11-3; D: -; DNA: TGTGCCAGCAGCTTAGGGGACGGATCCTACGAGCAGTACTTC; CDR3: CASSLGDGSYEQYF
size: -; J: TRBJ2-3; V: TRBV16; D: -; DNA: TGTGCCAGCAGCCAATCGAGGGCAGGGTCTATGTCGATTCCCACAGATACGCAGTATTTT; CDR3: CASSQSRAGSMSIPTDTQYF
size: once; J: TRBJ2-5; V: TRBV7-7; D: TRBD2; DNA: TGTGCCAGCAGCCCCGAAGCGGGATCTCAGGAGACCCAGTACTTC; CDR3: CASSPEAGSQETQYF
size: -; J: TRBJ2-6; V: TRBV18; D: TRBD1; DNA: TGTGCCAGCTCACCTTATTACGGACAGGGGGTCTCTGGGGCCAACGTCCTGACTTTC; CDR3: CASSPYYGQGVSGANVLTF